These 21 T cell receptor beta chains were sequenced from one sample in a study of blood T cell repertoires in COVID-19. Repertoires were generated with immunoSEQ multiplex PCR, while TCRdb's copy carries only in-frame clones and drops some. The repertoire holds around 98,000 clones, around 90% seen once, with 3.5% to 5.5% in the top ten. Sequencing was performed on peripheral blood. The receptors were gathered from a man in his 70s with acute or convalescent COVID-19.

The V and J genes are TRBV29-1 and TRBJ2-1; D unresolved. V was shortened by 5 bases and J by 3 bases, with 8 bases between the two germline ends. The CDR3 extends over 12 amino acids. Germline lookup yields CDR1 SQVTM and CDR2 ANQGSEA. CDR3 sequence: CSVWPGYNEQFF. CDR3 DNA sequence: TGCAGCGTTTGGCCGGGCTACAATGAGCAGTTCTTC.

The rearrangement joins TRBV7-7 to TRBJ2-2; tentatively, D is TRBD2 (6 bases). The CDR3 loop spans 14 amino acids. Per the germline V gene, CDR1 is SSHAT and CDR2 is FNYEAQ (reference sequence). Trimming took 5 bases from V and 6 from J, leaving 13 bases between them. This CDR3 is CASSPGLFAGELFF. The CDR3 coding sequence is TGTGCCAGCAGCCCGGGACTCTTCGCCGGGGAGCTGTTTTTT.

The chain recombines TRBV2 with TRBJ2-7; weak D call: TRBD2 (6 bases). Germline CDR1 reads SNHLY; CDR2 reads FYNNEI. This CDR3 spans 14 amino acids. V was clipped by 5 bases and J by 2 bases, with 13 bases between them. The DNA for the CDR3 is TGTGCCAGCAGTCACCGGGACTCCCCCTACGAGCAGTACGTC. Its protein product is CASSHRDSPYEQYV.

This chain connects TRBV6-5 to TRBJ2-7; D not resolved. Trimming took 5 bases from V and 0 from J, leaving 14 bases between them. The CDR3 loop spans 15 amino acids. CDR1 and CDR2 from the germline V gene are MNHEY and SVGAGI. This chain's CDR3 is CASSPTFTNSYEQYF. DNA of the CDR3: TGTGCCAGCAGTCCGACTTTTACGAACTCCTACGAGCAGTACTTC.

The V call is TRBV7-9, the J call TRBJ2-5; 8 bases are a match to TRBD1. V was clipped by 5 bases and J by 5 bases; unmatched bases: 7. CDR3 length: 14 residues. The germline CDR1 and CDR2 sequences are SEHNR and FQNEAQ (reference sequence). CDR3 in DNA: TGTGCCAGCAGCCCACGGACAGGGACGGAGACCCAGTACTTC. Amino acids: CASSPRTGTETQYF.

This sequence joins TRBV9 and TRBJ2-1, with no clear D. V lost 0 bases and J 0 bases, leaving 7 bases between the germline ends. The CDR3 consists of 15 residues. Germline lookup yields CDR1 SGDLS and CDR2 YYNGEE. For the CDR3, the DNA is TGTGCCAGCAGCGTAGCACCTAGCTCCTACAATGAGCAGTTCTTC. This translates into CASSVAPSSYNEQFF.

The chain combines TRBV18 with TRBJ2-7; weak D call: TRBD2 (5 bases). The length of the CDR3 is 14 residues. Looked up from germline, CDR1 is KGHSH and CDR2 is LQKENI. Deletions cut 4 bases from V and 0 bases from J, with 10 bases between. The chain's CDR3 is CASSLASYSYEQYV. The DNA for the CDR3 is TGTGCCAGCTCACTCGCTAGCTACTCCTACGAGCAGTACGTC.

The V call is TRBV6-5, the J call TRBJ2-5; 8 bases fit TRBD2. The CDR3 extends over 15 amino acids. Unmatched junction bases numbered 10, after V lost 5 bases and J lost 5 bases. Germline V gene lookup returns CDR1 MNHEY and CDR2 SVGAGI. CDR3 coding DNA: TGTGCCAGCAGTCCCTTCCGGACTAGCTCTGAGACCCAGTACTTC. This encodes CASSPFRTSSETQYF.

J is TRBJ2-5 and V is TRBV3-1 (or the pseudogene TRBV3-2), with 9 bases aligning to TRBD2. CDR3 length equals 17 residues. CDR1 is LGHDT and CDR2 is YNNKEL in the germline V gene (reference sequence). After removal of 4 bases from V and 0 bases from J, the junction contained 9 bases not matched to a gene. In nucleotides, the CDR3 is TGTGCCAGCAGCCCCCCCTCAGCGGGGGGCTACCAAGAGACCCAGTACTTC. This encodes CASSPPSAGGYQETQYF.

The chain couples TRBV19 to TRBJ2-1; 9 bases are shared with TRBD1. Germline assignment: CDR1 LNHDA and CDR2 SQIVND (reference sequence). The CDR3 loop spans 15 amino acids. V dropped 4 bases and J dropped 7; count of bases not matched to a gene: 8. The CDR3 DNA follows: TGTGCCAGTAGTAATACAGGGGGCAGTGTAAATGAGCAGTTCTTC. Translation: CASSNTGGSVNEQFF.

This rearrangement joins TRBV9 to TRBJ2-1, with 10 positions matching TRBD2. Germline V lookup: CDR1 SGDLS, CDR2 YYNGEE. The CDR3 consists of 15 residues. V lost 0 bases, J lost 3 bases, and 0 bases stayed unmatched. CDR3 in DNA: TGTGCCAGCAGCGTAGCTAGCGGGGGCTACAATGAGCAGTTCTTC. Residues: CASSVASGGYNEQFF.

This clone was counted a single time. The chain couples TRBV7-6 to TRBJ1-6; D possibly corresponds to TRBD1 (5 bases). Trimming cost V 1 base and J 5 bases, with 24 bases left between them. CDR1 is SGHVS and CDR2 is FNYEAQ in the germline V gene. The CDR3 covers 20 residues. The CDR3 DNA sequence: TGTGCCAGCAGCTTAGAATCGGCAGGGAGGGGAGTAGGTCATAATTCACCCCTCCACTTT. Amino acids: CASSLESAGRGVGHNSPLHF.

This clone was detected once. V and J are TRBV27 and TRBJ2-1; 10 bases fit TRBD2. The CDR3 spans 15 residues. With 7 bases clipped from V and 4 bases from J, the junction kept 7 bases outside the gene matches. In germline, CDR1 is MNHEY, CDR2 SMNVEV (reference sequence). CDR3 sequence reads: CASTTLAGVYNEQFF. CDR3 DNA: TGTGCCAGCACTACCCTAGCGGGGGTATACAATGAGCAGTTCTTC.

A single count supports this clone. Here the CDR3 reads CSVVGPDHETAFF. The DNA of the CDR3 is TGCAGCGTTGTGGGGCCGGACCATGAAACAGCTTTCTTT. The chain combines TRBV29-1 with TRBJ1-1; possibly TRBD1 for D (5 bases). V lost 4 bases to trimming and J lost 10 bases, with 19 bases between them. This CDR3 contains 13 residues. CDR1 and CDR2 from the germline V gene are SQVTM and ANQGSEA.

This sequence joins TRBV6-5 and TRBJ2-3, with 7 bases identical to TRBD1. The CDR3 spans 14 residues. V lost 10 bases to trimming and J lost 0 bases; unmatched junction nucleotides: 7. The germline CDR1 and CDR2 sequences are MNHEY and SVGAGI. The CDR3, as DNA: TGTGCCACCCAGTTGGGACAGAGCACAGATACGCAGTATTTT. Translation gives CATQLGQSTDTQYF.

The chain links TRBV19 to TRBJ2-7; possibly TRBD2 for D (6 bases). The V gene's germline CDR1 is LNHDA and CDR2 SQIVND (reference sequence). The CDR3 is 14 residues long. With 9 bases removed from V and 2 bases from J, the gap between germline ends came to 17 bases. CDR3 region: CASKEGLRTYEQYF. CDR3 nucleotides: TGTGCCAGCAAAGAGGGACTGCGGACCTACGAGCAGTACTTC.

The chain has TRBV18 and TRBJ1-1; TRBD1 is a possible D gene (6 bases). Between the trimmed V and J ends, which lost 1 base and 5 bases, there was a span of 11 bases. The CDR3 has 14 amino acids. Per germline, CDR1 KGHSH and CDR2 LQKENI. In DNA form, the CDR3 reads TGTGCCAGCTCACCACTTACAGGGTCTACTGAAGCTTTCTTT. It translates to CASSPLTGSTEAFF.

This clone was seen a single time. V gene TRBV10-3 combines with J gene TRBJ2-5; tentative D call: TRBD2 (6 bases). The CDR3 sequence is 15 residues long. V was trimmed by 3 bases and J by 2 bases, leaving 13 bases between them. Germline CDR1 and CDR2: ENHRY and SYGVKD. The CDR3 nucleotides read TGTGCCATCAGTGATTCCGGGACTCCTCAAGAGACCCAGTACTTC. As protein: CAISDSGTPQETQYF.

CDR3 bases: TGTGCCAGCAGCCCAGGGAGGGGCCTTCAGCCCCAGCATTTT. Its protein product is CASSPGRGLQPQHF. The chain carries TRBV9 and TRBJ1-5; D is perhaps TRBD1 (5 bases). V was shortened by 4 bases and J by 6 bases, with 14 bases between the two germline ends. This CDR3 is 14 amino acids long. Germline V lookup: CDR1 SGDLS, CDR2 YYNGEE.

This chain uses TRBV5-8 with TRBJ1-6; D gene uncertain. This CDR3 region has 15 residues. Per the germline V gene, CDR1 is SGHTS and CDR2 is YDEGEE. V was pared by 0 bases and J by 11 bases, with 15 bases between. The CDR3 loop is CASSLGYNRFTPLHF. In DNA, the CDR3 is TGTGCCAGCAGCTTGGGCTACAACAGATTCACACCCCTCCACTTT. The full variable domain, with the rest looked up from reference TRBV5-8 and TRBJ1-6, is EAGVTQSPTHLIKTRGQQATLRCSPISGHTSVYWYQQALGLGLQFLLWYDEGEERNRGNFPPRFSGRQFPNYSSELNVNALELEDSALYLCASSLGYNRFTPLHFGNGTRLTVT.

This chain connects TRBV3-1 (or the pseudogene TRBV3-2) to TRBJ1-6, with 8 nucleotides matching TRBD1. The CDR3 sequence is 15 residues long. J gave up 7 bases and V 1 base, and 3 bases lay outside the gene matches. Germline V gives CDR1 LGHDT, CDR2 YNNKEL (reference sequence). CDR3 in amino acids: CASSQGTGRNSPLHF. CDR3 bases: TGTGCCAGCAGCCAAGGGACAGGGAGGAATTCACCCCTCCACTTT.